The 31 T cell receptor beta chains presented below share a single source sample, sequenced in a study of CD8+CD57+ T cells in acquired aplastic anemia. CD8+CD57+ cell expansion, shown by flow cytometry, had occurred in the patients selected for sequencing. Investigators profiled TCR beta VDJ and CDR3 from genomic DNA template. TCRdb reanalysed the reads using MiXCR and keeps one entry per CDR3 protein. Of hundreds of thousands of distinct CDR3 sequences in the sample, more than 25% are singletons; the top ten hold around 0.82%. What was sequenced was sorted CD4+, CD8+, or CD8+CD57+ T cells (not recorded which) from PBMCs. These TCRs come from a human donor with aplastic anemia.

This chain links TRBV18 with TRBJ2-5, with a tentative D call TRBD1 (6 bases). Trimming removed 3 bases from V and 4 bases from J, with 12 bases in between. The CDR3 sequence is 14 residues long. CDR1 and CDR2 (germline): KGHSH, LQKENI. For the CDR3, the DNA is TGTGCCAGCTCACCCCTACAGGGAGCAGAGACCCAGTACTTC. Its translation is CASSPLQGAETQYF.

The rearrangement uses TRBV15 and TRBJ2-6; D is ambiguous. This CDR3 region has 15 residues. The germline CDR1 and CDR2 sequences are LNHNV and YYDKDF (reference sequence). Trimming took 9 bases from V and 2 from J, leaving 14 bases between them. The CDR3 reads CATSPGWAGANVLTF. Written as DNA, the CDR3 is TGTGCCACTTCGCCTGGGTGGGCTGGGGCCAACGTCCTGACTTTC.

This chain uses TRBV4-3 with TRBJ1-2, with 9 positions matching TRBD1. Germline V lookup: CDR1 LGHNA, CDR2 YSLEER. Germline trimming cut 0 bases from V and 3 bases from J; bases unmatched to any gene: 5. This CDR3 has 16 amino acids. The CDR3 DNA reads as TGCGCCAGCAGCCAAGAGGGCAGACAGGGGGACTATGGCTACACCTTC. Translation: CASSQEGRQGDYGYTF.

There are many counts of this clonotype. The V call is TRBV19, the J call TRBJ2-7, with 8 positions matching TRBD1. In germline, CDR1 is LNHDA, CDR2 SQIVND (reference sequence). V dropped 4 bases and J dropped 2; count of bases not matched to a gene: 4. The CDR3 extends over 14 amino acids. CDR3 bases: TGTGCCAGTAGTAGGTCAGGGGGCACCTACGAGCAGTACTTC. It translates to CASSRSGGTYEQYF.

This clonotype was counted only a few times. The germline gene is not matched at one end of the junction; a read error may be the cause. The chain employs TRBV10-2 and TRBJ2-2, with a weak D call TRBD2 (5 bases). The length of the CDR3 is 14 residues. CDR1 is WSHSY, CDR2 SAAADI, per germline. The CDR3 bases are TGCGCCAGCAGTGAGACTGGCGCGCACGGGGAGCTGCTTTTT. It codes for CASSETGAHGELLF.

This clonotype was seen ten or more times. V gene TRBV7-9 combines with J gene TRBJ1-4; 7 bases are shared with TRBD1. The CDR3 has 15 amino acids. Germline V gene lookup returns CDR1 SEHNR and CDR2 FQNEAQ (reference sequence). V was pared by 2 bases and J by 7 bases, with 7 bases of the junction left unmatched. CDR3 sequence reads: CASSLSGTVGEKLFF. As DNA, the CDR3 is TGTGCCAGCAGCTTAAGTGGGACAGTCGGTGAAAAACTGTTTTTT.

This clonotype was picked up a small number of times. The chain joins TRBV5-1 to TRBJ2-3, with 7 bases aligning to TRBD1. J was trimmed by 6 bases and V by 4 bases; bases with no gene match: 11. The CDR3 length is 15 residues. The V gene's germline CDR1 is SGHRS and CDR2 YFSETQ. CDR3 in amino acids: CASSLTGFVRDTQYF. The CDR3 DNA reads TGCGCCAGCAGCCTGACAGGGTTTGTGAGGGATACGCAGTATTTT. Full variable domain (rest looked up from reference TRBV5-1 and TRBJ2-3): KAGVTQTPRYLIKTRGQQVTLSCSPISGHRSVSWYQQTPGQGLQFLFEYFSETQRNKGNFPGRFSGRQFSNSRSEMNVSTLELGDSALYLCASSLTGFVRDTQYFGPGTRLTVL.

The V gene is TRBV7-3, the J gene TRBJ2-2; 13 nucleotides line up with TRBD2. V shed 5 bases, J shed 3 bases, and the junction held 6 bases outside the gene matches. In germline, CDR1 is SGHTA, CDR2 FQGTGA. This CDR3 has 17 amino acids. The CDR3: CASSAGLAGPYTGELFF. The CDR3 region has the DNA TGTGCCAGCAGCGCGGGACTAGCGGGGCCGTACACCGGGGAGCTGTTTTTT.

Notes on this clonotype: Being one base from a much bigger clone, this may be a read error. The chain carries TRBV25-1 and TRBJ1-1; 7 nucleotides match TRBD1. Germline V lookup: CDR1 MGHDK, CDR2 SYGVNS. The CDR3 extends over 14 amino acids. CDR3 region: CVSSLKTGEPEAFF. The CDR3 DNA is TGTGTCAGCAGCTTAAAAACAGGGGAACCTGAAGCTTTCTTT.

The table lists this clonotype with a few counts. The chain carries TRBV28 and TRBJ1-5; 9 bases are shared with TRBD1. With 3 bases clipped from V and 7 bases from J, the junction kept 7 bases outside the gene matches. Germline loops: CDR1 MDHEN, CDR2 SYDVKM. The CDR3 length is 15 residues. CDR3 nucleotide sequence: TGTGCCAGCAGTTTGTCGGGACAGGGCATCCAGCCCCAGCATTTT. Its protein is CASSLSGQGIQPQHF.

This clonotype appeared a few times. This chain links TRBV6-2 or TRBV6-3 with TRBJ1-2; D might be TRBD1 (5 bases). This CDR3 comprises 13 residues. Germline V lookup: CDR1 MNHEY, CDR2 SVGEGT. V was clipped by 6 bases and J by 4 bases, with 12 bases between them. The CDR3 here is CASSHYGGYGYTF. In nucleotides, the CDR3 is TGTGCCAGCAGCCACTACGGGGGCTATGGCTACACCTTC.

In DNA, the CDR3 is TGCAGTGCGCCGGGACGGCTGAACACTGAAGCTTTCTTT. Amino acid sequence: CSAPGRLNTEAFF. The V gene is TRBV20-1, the J gene TRBJ1-1, with D tentatively TRBD1 (5 bases). Germline V gives CDR1 DFQATT, CDR2 SNEGSKA (reference sequence). The V and J ends lost 6 bases and 0 bases respectively, with 11 bases between them. The CDR3 has 13 amino acids.

This clonotype was seen more than once but under ten times. The chain recombines TRBV12-3 or TRBV12-4 with TRBJ2-5; D not certain. The CDR3 length is 16 residues. V lost 2 bases, J lost 4 bases, and 17 bases lay in between. The CDR3 here is CASSLSYPWGTETQYF. DNA of the CDR3: TGTGCCAGCAGTTTATCGTATCCCTGGGGTACAGAGACCCAGTACTTC.

This clonotype was seen many times. The J gene is TRBJ2-7, the V gene TRBV6-1; 7 bases are a match to TRBD1. Looked up from germline, CDR1 is MNHNS and CDR2 is SASEGT. J was trimmed by 3 bases and V by 5 bases; bases with no gene match: 10. The CDR3 runs 15 residues. CDR3 amino acids: CASSPTGQNHYEQYF. In DNA form, the CDR3 reads TGTGCCAGCAGTCCGACAGGGCAGAATCACTACGAGCAGTACTTC.

This clonotype was picked up a small number of times. V and J are TRBV5-1 and TRBJ1-3; no firm D call. With 1 base removed from V and 0 bases from J, the gap between germline ends came to 8 bases. Per germline, CDR1 SGHRS and CDR2 YFSETQ. The length of the CDR3 is 15 residues. The CDR3 spells CASSLLQDSGNTIYF. The CDR3 DNA is TGCGCCAGCAGCTTGCTTCAGGACTCTGGAAACACCATATATTTT.

This clonotype was seen only a few times. The V gene is TRBV12-3 or TRBV12-4, the J gene TRBJ1-5; 10 nucleotides match TRBD1. V lost 6 bases and J lost 6; bases outside the gene matches: 5. The CDR3 contains 14 residues. Here the CDR3 DNA reads TGTGCCAGCAGACCAGGACAGGGGGTTCAGCCCCAGCATTTT. Its protein is CASRPGQGVQPQHF.

This clonotype was counted ten times or more. The chain combines TRBV19 with TRBJ2-7; D could derive from TRBD1 or TRBD2 (5 bases each). The germline gives CDR1 LNHDA, CDR2 SQIVND (reference sequence). Trimming shortened V by 8 bases and J by 1 base, and 15 bases separated the two germline ends. The CDR3 covers 14 residues. In DNA, the CDR3 is TGTGCCAGTTACATTGGGACCGCGTCCTACGAGCAGTACTTC. It codes for CASYIGTASYEQYF.

This chain joins TRBV7-2 and TRBJ2-7, with 15 bases aligning to TRBD2. Losses at the gene ends were 3 bases for V and 4 bases for J; bases not matched to a gene: 10. The germline gives CDR1 SGHTA, CDR2 FQGNSA. This CDR3 spans 18 amino acids. This CDR3 reads CASSLAGLAGGLGYEQYF. CDR3 coding DNA: TGTGCCAGCAGCTTGGCGGGACTAGCGGGGGGCCTCGGGTACGAGCAGTACTTC.

For this clonotype: This could be a read error, since a much larger clone is one nucleotide away. The V and J genes are TRBV20-1 and TRBJ2-1, with TRBD2 identical over 8 bases. The CDR3 loop spans 12 amino acids. Unmatched junction bases numbered 5, after V lost 6 bases and J lost 7 bases. The germline CDR1 and CDR2 sequences are DFQATT and SNEGSKA (reference sequence). Written as DNA, the CDR3 is TGCAGTGCAACTAGCGGTCGAAATGAGCAGTTCTTC. Translated, it gives CSATSGRNEQFF.

The chain links TRBV19 to TRBJ1-2; 10 positions agree with TRBD1. The length of the CDR3 is 15 residues. The V segment lost 7 bases and the J segment 6 bases; nucleotides outside the gene matches: 11. CDR1 and CDR2 from the germline V gene are LNHDA and SQIVND (reference sequence). The CDR3: CASIPGATGGDGYTF. The CDR3 nucleotides read TGTGCCAGTATCCCAGGGGCGACAGGGGGCGATGGCTACACCTTC.

This sequence joins TRBV6-4 and TRBJ1-6; D not certain. V lost 8 bases and J 7 bases, leaving 12 bases between the germline ends. The CDR3 runs to 13 residues. CDR1 is MRHNA and CDR2 is SNTAGT in the germline V gene. In nucleotides, the CDR3 is TGTGCCAGCGGTGCCGACCGGAATTCACCCCTCCACTTT. It codes for CASGADRNSPLHF.

V and J are TRBV2 and TRBJ2-2; D unresolved. Germline CDR1 reads SNHLY; CDR2 reads FYNNEI. The length of the CDR3 is 13 residues. Trimming cost V 6 bases and J 3 bases, with 8 bases left between them. In DNA form, the CDR3 reads TGTGCCAGCAGGCTGGGATACACCGGGGAGCTGTTTTTT. This codes for CASRLGYTGELFF.

This clonotype was observed many times. At one of its ends the junction is not consistent with the germline gene, which may arise from a read error. V is TRBV19 and J is TRBJ1-2, with 8 bases identical to TRBD1. This CDR3 has 11 amino acids. Germline values: CDR1 LNHDA, CDR2 SQIVND (reference sequence). CDR3: CATDRGSGCTF. CDR3 DNA: TGTGCCACCGACAGGGGCAGTGGCTGCACCTTC.

This clonotype was counted only a few times. V and J are TRBV14 and TRBJ2-5, with D perhaps matching TRBD2 (6 bases). Germline V gene lookup returns CDR1 SGHDN and CDR2 FVKESK. Trimming shortened V by 4 bases and J by 2 bases, and 11 bases separated the two germline ends. CDR3 length: 14 amino acids. The CDR3 nucleotides are TGTGCCAGCAGCCCCGGGACTTCTCAAGAGACCCAGTACTTC. This codes for CASSPGTSQETQYF.

J is TRBJ1-1 and V is TRBV15, with D unresolved. Germline V gene lookup returns CDR1 LNHNV and CDR2 YYDKDF (reference sequence). The CDR3 has 12 amino acids. V lost 6 bases and J 0 bases, leaving 5 bases between the germline ends. CDR3 nucleotide sequence: TGTGCCACCAGAACCATGAACACTGAAGCTTTCTTT. This translates into CATRTMNTEAFF.

V gene TRBV15 combines with J gene TRBJ2-7; D is unresolved. The DNA matches TRBJ2-5 better at its end, which makes the J call doubtful. The germline V gene encodes CDR1 LNHNV and CDR2 YYDKDF (reference sequence). The CDR3 totals 12 residues. DNA for the CDR3: TGTGCCACCAGCAGAAGAAAAGAGACCCAGTACTTC. This encodes CATSRRKETQYF.

The sample holds many counts of this clonotype. This chain joins TRBV29-1 and TRBJ2-1; the D gene is possibly TRBD2 (6 bases). V was shortened by 3 bases and J by 4 bases, with 16 bases between the two germline ends. The CDR3 extends over 15 amino acids. CDR1 and CDR2 (germline): SQVTM, ANQGSEA. The CDR3 DNA sequence: TGCAGCGTTGATTCAGGTAGCGGAGGGTACAATGAGCAGTTCTTC. Encoded protein: CSVDSGSGGYNEQFF.

The J gene is TRBJ1-2, the V gene TRBV20-1, with 10 bases lining up with TRBD1. The junction had 8 bases not matched to a gene; V was cut back by 5 bases and J by 5 bases. The germline V gene encodes CDR1 DFQATT and CDR2 SNEGSKA (reference sequence). The length of the CDR3 is 14 residues. CDR3 DNA: TGCAGTGCTGCTCCGGGACAGGGGAGGTATGGCTACACCTTC. Encoded protein: CSAAPGQGRYGYTF.

There are many counts of this clonotype. The chain couples TRBV2 to TRBJ2-3; D is unresolved. In germline, CDR1 is SNHLY, CDR2 FYNNEI. The CDR3 is 14 amino acids. V was trimmed by 8 bases and J by 0 bases, leaving 12 bases between them. Written as DNA, the CDR3 is TGTGCCAGCGCGGCGGACCAAAGCACAGATACGCAGTATTTT. This translates into CASAADQSTDTQYF. The full variable domain, with the rest looked up from reference TRBV2 and TRBJ2-3, is EPEVTQTPSHQVTQMGQEVILRCVPISNHLYFYWYRQILGQKVEFLVSFYNNEISEKSEIFDDQFSVERPDGSNFTLKIRSTKLEDSAMYFCASAADQSTDTQYFGPGTRLTVL.

The V and J genes are TRBV12-3 or TRBV12-4 and TRBJ1-6, with 7 bases aligning to TRBD1. This CDR3 is 14 amino acids long. V gave up 11 bases and J gave up 7 bases; unmatched junction bases: 11. Here the CDR3 reads CACRIGTANSPLHF. The CDR3 DNA reads TGTGCCTGTCGGATCGGGACAGCCAATTCACCCCTCCACTTT.

Concerning this clonotype: A read error may account for a junction end that differs from germline. This sequence joins TRBV14 and TRBJ1-4; D is perhaps TRBD1 (6 bases). CDR3 length: 13 amino acids. Germline V gene lookup returns CDR1 SGHDN and CDR2 FVKESK. The CDR3 DNA sequence: TGTGCCAGCAGCCGGACAGCTAATGAAAAACCGTTTTTT. This codes for CASSRTANEKPFF.